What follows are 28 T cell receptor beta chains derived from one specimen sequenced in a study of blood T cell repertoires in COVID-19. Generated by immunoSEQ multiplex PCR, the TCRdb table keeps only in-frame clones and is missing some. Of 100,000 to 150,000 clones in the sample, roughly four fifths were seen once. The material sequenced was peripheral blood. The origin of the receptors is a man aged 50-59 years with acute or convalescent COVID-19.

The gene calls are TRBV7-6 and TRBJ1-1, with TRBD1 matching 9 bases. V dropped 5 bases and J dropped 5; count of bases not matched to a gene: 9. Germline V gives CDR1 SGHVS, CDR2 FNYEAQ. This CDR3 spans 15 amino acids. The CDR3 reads CASSINRGRRTEAFF. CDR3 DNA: TGTGCCAGCAGCATCAACAGGGGGCGTAGGACTGAAGCTTTCTTT.

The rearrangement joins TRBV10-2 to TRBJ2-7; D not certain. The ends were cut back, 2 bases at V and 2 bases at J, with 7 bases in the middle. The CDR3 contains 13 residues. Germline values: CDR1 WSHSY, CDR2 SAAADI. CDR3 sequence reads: CASSEPPTYEQYF. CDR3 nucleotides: TGCGCCAGCAGTGAGCCTCCTACCTACGAGCAGTACTTC.

The CDR3 DNA reads as TGTGCCTGGAGCCCGGGGTTTTCACCCCTCCACTTT. Translated: CAWSPGFSPLHF. The chain links TRBV30 to TRBJ1-6; D uncertain. The CDR3 is made up of 12 amino acids. Germline values: CDR1 GTSNPN, CDR2 SVGIG (reference sequence). The V and J ends lost 3 bases and 9 bases respectively, with 9 bases between them.

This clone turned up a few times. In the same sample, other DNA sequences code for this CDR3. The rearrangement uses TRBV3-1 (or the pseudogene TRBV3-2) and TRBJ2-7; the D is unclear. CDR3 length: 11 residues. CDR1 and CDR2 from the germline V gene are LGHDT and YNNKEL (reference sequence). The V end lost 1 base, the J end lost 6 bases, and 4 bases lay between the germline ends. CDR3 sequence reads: CASSQASEQYF. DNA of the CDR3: TGTGCCAGCAGCCAAGCTAGCGAGCAGTACTTC.

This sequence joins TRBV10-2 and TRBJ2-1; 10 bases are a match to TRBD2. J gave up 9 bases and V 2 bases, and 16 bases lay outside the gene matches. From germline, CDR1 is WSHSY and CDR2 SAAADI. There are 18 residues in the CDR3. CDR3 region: CASSEIRGRAGGPGEQFF. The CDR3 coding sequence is TGCGCCAGCAGTGAGATCAGGGGAAGAGCGGGAGGGCCTGGTGAGCAGTTCTTC.

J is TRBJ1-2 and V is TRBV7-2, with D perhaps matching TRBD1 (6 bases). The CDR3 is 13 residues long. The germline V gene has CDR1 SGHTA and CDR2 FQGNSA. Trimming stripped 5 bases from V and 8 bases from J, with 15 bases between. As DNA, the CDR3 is TGTGCCAGCAGCCCTAGACAGGTCTCCGGCTACACCTTC. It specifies CASSPRQVSGYTF.

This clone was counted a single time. The CDR3 spells CATSRGESDNNSPLHF. The CDR3 bases are TGTGCCACCAGCAGAGGGGAGTCAGATAATAATTCACCCCTCCACTTT. This chain links TRBV15 with TRBJ1-6; D is unresolved. CDR3 length equals 16 residues. In germline, CDR1 is LNHNV, CDR2 YYDKDF (reference sequence). V dropped 1 base and J dropped 5 bases, with 12 bases sitting between them.

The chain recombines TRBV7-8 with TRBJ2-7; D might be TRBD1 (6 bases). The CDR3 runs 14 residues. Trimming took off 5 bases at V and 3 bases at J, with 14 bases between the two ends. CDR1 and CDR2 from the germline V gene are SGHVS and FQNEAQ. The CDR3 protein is CASSGGARDYEQYF. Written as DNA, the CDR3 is TGTGCCAGCAGCGGGGGCGCGAGGGACTACGAGCAGTACTTC.

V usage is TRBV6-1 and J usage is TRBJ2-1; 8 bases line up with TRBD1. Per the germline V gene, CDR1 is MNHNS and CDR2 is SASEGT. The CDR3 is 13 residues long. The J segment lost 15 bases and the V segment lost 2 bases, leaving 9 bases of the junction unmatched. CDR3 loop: CASSETGTGLWFF. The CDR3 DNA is TGTGCCAGCAGTGAAACTGGGACAGGCCTGTGGTTCTTC.

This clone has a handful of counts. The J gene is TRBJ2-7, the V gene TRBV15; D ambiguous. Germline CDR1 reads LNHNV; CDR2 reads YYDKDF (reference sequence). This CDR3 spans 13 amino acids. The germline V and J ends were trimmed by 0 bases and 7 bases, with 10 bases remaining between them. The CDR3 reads CATSREVTGEQYF. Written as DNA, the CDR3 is TGTGCCACCAGCAGAGAGGTGACCGGGGAGCAGTACTTC.

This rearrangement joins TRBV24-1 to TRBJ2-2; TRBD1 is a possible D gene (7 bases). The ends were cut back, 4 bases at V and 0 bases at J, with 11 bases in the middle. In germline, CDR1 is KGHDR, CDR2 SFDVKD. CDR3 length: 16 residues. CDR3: CATSEPRGANTGELFF. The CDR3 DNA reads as TGTGCCACCAGTGAACCCAGGGGGGCGAACACCGGGGAGCTGTTTTTT.

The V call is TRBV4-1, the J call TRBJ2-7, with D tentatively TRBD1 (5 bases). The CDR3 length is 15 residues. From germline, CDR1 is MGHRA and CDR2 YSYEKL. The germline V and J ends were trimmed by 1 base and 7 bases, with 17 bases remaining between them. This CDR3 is CASSQVGARVWEQYF. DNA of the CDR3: TGCGCCAGCAGCCAAGTCGGAGCCAGGGTTTGGGAGCAGTACTTC.

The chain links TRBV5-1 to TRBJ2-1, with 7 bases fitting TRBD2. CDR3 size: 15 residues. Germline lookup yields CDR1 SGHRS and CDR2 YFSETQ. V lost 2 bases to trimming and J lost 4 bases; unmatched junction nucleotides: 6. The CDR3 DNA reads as TGCGCCAGCAGCTTTGAGTCTAGCGGTTACAATGAGCAGTTCTTC. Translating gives CASSFESSGYNEQFF.

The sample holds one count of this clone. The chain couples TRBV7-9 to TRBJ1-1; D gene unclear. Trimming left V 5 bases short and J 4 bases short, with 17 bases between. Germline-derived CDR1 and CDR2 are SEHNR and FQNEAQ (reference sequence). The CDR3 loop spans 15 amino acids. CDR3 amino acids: CASSASSGYTTEAFF. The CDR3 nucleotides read TGTGCCAGCAGCGCGAGTTCGGGATACACCACTGAAGCTTTCTTT.

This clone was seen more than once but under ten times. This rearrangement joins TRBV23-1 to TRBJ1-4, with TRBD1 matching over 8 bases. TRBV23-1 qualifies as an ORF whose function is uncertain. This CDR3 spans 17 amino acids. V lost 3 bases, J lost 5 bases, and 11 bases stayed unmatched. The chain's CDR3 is CASSHLLPGGGNEKLFF. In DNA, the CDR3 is TGCGCCAGCAGTCACCTCCTGCCAGGGGGCGGGAATGAAAAACTGTTTTTT.

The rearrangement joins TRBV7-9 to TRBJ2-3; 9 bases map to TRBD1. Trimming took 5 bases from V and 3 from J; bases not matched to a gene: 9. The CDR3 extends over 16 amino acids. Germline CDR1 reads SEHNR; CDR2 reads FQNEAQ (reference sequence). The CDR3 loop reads CASSTQQGAVTDTQYF. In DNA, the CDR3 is TGTGCCAGCAGCACCCAACAGGGGGCCGTAACAGATACGCAGTATTTT.

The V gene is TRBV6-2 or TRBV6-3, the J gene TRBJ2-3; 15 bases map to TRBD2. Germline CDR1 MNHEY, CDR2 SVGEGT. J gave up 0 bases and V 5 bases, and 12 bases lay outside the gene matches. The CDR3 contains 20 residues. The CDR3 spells CASSNQLGLAGGYSTDTQYF. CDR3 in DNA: TGTGCCAGCAGTAACCAACTCGGACTAGCGGGGGGGTACAGCACAGATACGCAGTATTTT.

DNA of the CDR3: TGTGCCAGCAGTTCCGTAGCGGAGCGAGCCACCGGGGAGCTGTTTTTT. Its translation is CASSSVAERATGELFF. The chain is built from TRBV28 and TRBJ2-2; D possibly corresponds to TRBD2 (6 bases). Germline assignment: CDR1 MDHEN and CDR2 SYDVKM. The CDR3 runs to 16 residues. V was pared by 4 bases and J by 4 bases, with 16 bases between. Together with reference TRBV28 and TRBJ2-2, the CDR3 gives the full variable domain: DVKVTQSSRYLVKRTGEKVFLECVQDMDHENMFWYRQDPGLGLRLIYFSYDVKMKEKGDIPEGYSVSREKKERFSLILESASTNQTSMYLCASSSVAERATGELFFGEGSRLTVL.

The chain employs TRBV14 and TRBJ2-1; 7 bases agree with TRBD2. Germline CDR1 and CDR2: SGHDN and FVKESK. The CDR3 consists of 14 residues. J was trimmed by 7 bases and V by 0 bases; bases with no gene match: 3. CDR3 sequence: CASSQDGLGNEQFF. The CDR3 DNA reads TGTGCCAGCAGCCAAGACGGACTAGGGAATGAGCAGTTCTTC. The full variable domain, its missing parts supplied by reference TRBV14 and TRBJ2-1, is EAGVTQFPSHSVIEKGQTVTLRCDPISGHDNLYWYRRVMGKEIKFLLHFVKESKQDESGMPNNRFLAERTGGTYSTLKVQPAELEDSGVYFCASSQDGLGNEQFFGPGTRLTVL.

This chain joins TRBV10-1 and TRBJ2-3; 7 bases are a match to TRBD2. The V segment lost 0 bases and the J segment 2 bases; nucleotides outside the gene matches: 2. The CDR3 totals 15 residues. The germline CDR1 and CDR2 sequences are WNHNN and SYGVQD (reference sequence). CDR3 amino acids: CASSESAGVTDTQYF. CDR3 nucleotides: TGCGCCAGCAGTGAGTCCGCGGGAGTCACAGATACGCAGTATTTT.

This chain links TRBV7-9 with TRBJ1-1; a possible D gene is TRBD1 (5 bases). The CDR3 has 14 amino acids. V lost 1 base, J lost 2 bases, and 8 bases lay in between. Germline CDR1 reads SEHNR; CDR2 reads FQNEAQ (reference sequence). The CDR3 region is CASSLGGGNTEAFF. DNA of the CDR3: TGTGCCAGCAGCTTAGGGGGCGGCAACACTGAAGCTTTCTTT.

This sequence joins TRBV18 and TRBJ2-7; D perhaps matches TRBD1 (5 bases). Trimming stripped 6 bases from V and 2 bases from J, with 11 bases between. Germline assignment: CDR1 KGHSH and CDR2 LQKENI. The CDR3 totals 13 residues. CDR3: CASSADTTYEQYF. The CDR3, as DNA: TGTGCCAGCTCCGCGGACACTACCTACGAGCAGTACTTC.

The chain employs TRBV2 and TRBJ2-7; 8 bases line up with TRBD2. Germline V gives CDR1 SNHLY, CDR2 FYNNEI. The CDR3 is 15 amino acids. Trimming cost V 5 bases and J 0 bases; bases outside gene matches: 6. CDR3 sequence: CASSTLAVSSYEQYF. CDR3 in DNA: TGTGCCAGCAGTACACTAGCGGTTAGCTCCTACGAGCAGTACTTC.

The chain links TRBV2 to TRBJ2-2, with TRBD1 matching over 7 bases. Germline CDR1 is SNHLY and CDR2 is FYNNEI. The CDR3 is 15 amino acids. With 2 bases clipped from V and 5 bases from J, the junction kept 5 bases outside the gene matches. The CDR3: CASSETAGGTGELFF. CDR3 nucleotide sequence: TGTGCCAGCAGTGAAACGGCAGGGGGTACCGGGGAGCTGTTTTTT.

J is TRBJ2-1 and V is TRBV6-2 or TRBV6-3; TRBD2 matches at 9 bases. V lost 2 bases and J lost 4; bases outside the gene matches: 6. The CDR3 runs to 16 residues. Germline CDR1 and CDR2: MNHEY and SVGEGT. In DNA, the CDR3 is TGTGCCAGCAGTTACCATCTAGCGGGGCCATACAATGAGCAGTTCTTC. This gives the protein CASSYHLAGPYNEQFF.

In nucleotides, the CDR3 is TGTGCCAGCAGCTCCTCTAGCGGGAGTGATACGCAGTATTTT. Its translation: CASSSSSGSDTQYF. V and J are TRBV7-3 and TRBJ2-3; 10 bases align to TRBD2. After removal of 4 bases from V and 6 bases from J, the junction contained 4 bases not matched to a gene. The CDR3 runs to 14 residues. CDR1 is SGHTA, CDR2 FQGTGA, per germline.

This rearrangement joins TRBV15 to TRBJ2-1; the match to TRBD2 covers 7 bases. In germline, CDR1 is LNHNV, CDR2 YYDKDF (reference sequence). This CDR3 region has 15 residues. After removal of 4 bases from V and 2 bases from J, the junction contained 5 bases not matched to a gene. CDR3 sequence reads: CATSKPGTTYNEQFF. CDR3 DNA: TGTGCCACCAGCAAACCCGGGACTACCTACAATGAGCAGTTCTTC. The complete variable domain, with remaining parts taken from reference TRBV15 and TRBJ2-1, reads DAMVIQNPRYQVTQFGKPVTLSCSQTLNHNVMYWYQQKSSQAPKLLFHYYDKDFNNEADTPDNFQSRRPNTSFCFLDIRSPGLGDTAMYLCATSKPGTTYNEQFFGPGTRLTVL.

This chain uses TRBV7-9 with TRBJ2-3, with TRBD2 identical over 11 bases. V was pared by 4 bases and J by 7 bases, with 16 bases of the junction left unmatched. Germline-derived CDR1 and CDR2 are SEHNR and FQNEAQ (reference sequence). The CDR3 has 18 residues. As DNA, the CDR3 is TGTGCCAGCAGCTGGCTAGCGGGAGGACTACACCCAATTAATACGCAGTATTTT. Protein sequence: CASSWLAGGLHPINTQYF.